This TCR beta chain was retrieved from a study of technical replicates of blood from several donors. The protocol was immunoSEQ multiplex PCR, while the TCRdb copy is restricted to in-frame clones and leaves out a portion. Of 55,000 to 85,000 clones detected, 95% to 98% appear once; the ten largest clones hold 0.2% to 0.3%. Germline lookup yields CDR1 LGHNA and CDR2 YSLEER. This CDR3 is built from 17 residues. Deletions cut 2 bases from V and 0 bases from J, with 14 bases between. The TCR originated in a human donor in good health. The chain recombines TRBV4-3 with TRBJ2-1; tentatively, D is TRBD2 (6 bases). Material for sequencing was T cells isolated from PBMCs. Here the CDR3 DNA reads TGCGCCAGCAGCCAAAAACGGCGGGGTATCTCCTACAATGAGCAGTTCTTC. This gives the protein CASSQKRRGISYNEQFF.